This TCR beta chain stems from a study of T cell changes during pregnancy in multiple sclerosis. TCRdb keeps only in-frame clones here, not all; method: immunoSEQ multiplex PCR. This table has some 30,000 clones, roughly 87% appearing once. V was shortened by 4 bases and J by 6 bases, with 13 bases between the two germline ends. Germline lookup yields CDR1 ENHRY and CDR2 SYGVKD. This CDR3 comprises 14 residues. This chain uses TRBV10-3 with TRBJ2-1; the D gene is possibly TRBD1 (6 bases). The origin of this receptor is a female donor with multiple sclerosis, enrolled in a pregnancy study. The input for sequencing was CD8+ T cells from peripheral blood mononuclear cells, taken before pregnancy. The CDR3 region has the DNA TGTGCCATCAGTGCAGGGGATGTGAGCAATGAGCAGTTCTTC. Translated, it gives CAISAGDVSNEQFF.